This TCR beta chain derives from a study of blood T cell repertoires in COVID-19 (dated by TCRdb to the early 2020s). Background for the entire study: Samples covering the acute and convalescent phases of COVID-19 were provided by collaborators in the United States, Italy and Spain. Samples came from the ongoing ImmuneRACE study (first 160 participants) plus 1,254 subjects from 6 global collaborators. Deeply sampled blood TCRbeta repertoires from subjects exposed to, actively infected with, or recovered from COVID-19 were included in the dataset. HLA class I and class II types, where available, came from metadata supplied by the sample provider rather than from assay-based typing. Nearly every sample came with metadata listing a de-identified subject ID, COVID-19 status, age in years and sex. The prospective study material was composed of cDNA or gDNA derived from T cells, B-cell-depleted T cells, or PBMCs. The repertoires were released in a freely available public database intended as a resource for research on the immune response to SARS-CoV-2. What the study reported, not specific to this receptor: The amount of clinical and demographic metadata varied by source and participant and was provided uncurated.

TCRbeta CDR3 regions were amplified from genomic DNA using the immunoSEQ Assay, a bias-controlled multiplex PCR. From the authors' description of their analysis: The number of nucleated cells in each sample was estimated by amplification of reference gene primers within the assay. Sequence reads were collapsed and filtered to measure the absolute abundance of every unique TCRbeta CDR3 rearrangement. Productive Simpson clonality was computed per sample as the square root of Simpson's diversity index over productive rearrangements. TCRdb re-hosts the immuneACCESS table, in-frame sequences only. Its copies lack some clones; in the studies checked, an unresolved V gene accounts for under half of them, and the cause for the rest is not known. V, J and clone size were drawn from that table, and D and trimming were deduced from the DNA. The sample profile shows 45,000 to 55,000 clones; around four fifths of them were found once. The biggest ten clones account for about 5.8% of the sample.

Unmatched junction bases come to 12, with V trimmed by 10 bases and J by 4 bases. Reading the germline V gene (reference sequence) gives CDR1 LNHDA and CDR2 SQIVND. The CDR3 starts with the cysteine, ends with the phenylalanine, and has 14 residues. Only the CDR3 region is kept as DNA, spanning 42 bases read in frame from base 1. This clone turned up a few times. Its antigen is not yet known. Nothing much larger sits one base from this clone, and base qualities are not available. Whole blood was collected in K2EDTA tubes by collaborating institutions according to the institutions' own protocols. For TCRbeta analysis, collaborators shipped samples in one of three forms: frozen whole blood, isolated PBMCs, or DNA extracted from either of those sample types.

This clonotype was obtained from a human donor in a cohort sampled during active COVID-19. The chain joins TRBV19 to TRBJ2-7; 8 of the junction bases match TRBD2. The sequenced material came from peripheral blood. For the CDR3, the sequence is CATSGGRGGYEQYF. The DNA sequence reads TGTGCCACTTCCGGGGGGCGCGGGGGGTACGAGCAGTACTTC.